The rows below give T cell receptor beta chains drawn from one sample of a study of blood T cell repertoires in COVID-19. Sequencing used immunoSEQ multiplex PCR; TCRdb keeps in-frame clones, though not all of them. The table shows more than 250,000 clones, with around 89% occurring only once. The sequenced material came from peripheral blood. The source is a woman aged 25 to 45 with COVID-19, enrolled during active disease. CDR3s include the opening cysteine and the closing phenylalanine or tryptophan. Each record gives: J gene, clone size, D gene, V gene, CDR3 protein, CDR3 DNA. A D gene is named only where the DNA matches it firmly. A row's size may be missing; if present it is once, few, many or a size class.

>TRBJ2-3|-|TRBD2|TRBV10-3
CAISEGGGATDTQYF
TGTGCCATCAGTGAAGGCGGGGGGGCGACAGATACGCAGTATTTT
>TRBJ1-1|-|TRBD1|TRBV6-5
CASSYLQGANTEAFF
TGTGCCAGCAGCTACCTACAGGGGGCGAACACTGAAGCTTTCTTT
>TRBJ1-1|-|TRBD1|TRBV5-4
CASSLGGTGTKAFF
TGTGCCAGCAGCTTGGGGGGGACAGGGACAAAAGCTTTCTTT
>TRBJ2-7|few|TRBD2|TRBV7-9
CASSLSLAGNEQYF
TGTGCCAGCAGCTTAAGCCTAGCGGGGAACGAGCAGTACTTC
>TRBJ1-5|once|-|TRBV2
CASSIQGGNQPQHF
TGTGCCAGCAGCATCCAAGGGGGCAATCAGCCCCAGCATTTT
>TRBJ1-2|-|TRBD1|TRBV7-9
CASTGGGYGYTF
TGTGCCAGCACAGGGGGCGGGTATGGCTACACCTTC
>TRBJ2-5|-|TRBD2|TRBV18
CASSPLAAGQETQYF
TGTGCCAGCTCACCCCTGGCAGCGGGGCAAGAGACCCAGTACTTC
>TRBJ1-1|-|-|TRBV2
CASAPEGDTEAFF
TGTGCCAGCGCGCCTGAGGGGGACACTGAAGCTTTCTTT
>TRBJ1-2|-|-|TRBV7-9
CASSFVNYGYTF
TGTGCCAGCAGCTTCGTTAACTATGGCTACACCTTC
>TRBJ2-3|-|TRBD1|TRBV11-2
CASSLGQGADTQYF
TGTGCCAGCAGCTTGGGACAGGGTGCAGATACGCAGTATTTT
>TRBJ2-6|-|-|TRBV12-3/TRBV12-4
CASIHSGANVLTF
TGTGCCAGCATCCACTCTGGGGCCAACGTCCTGACTTTC
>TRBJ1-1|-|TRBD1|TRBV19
CASSIGTLGQGDTEAFF
TGTGCCAGTAGTATAGGGACTCTAGGACAGGGGGACACTGAAGCTTTCTTT
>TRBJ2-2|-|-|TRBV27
CASSFNLAGAGELFF
TGTGCCAGCAGTTTCAATTTGGCAGGGGCCGGGGAGCTGTTTTTT
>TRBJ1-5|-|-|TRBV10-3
CASTKGVGNQPQHF
TGTGCCTCGACAAAGGGAGTAGGCAATCAGCCCCAGCATTTT
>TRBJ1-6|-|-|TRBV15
CATSRVDIANSPLHF
TGTGCCACCAGCAGAGTCGATATAGCTAATTCACCCCTCCACTTT
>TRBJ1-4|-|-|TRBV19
CASSRGRMKSTNEKLFF
TGTGCCAGTAGTAGGGGCAGGATGAAATCAACTAATGAAAAACTGTTTTTT
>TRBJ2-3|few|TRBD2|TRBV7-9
CASSPGLAAQYF
TGTGCCAGCAGCCCCGGACTAGCGGCCCAGTATTTT
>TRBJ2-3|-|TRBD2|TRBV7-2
CASSLGVAGRTDTQYF
TGTGCCAGCAGCTTAGGGGTAGCGGGACGCACAGATACGCAGTATTTT
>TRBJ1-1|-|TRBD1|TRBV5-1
CASSFLTGELRLAFF
TGCGCCAGCAGCTTCCTGACAGGGGAGCTGCGGTTGGCTTTCTTT
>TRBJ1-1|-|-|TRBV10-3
CAISEQPGLEAFF
TGTGCCATCAGTGAGCAACCGGGTTTGGAAGCTTTCTTT
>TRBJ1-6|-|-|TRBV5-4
CASSSGLGESPLHF
TGTGCCAGCAGCTCGGGACTGGGTGAGTCACCCCTCCACTTT
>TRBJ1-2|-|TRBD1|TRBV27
CASSLSGTGGRGYTF
TGTGCCAGCAGTCTATCCGGGACAGGGGGCCGGGGCTACACCTTC
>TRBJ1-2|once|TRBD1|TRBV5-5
CASSIRDRLANYGYTF
TGTGCCAGCAGCATCCGGGACAGATTGGCTAACTATGGCTACACCTTC
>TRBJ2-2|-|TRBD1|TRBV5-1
CASSARTGVDTGELFF
TGCGCCAGCAGCGCGAGGACAGGGGTGGACACCGGGGAGCTGTTTTTT
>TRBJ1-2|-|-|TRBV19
CASSIASRDYGYTF
TGTGCCAGTAGTATAGCTTCCAGGGACTATGGCTACACCTTC
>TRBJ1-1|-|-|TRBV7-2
CASSPTSGVGTEAFF
TGTGCCAGCAGCCCCACGTCAGGGGTAGGCACTGAAGCTTTCTTT
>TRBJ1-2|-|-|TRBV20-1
CSAPNEGYTF
TGCAGTGCCCCAAATGAGGGCTACACCTTC
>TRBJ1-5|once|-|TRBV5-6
CASSLALNQPQHF
TGTGCCAGCAGCTTGGCCCTTAATCAGCCCCAGCATTTT